At least ten counts were recorded for the clone carrying this TCR beta chain. Amplification targeted TCR beta CDR3 regions from RNA transcripts. HTBI primers were employed in a first-round RT-PCR of the TCR CDR3. TCRdb redid the calling of the multiplex PCR reads with MiXCR, one entry per CDR3 protein. Here the sample spans 650,000 to 850,000 distinct CDR3 sequences, 15% to 20% being singletons. This sample stems from a study of T cells in Graves' hyperthyroidism and ophthalmopathy. The CDR3 consists of 16 residues. Germline V gene lookup returns CDR1 DFQATT and CDR2 SNEGSKA (reference sequence). Trimming cost V 2 bases and J 0 bases; bases outside gene matches: 5.

This chain connects TRBV20-1 to TRBJ2-3; TRBD2 matches 10 bases. Sequencing input: blood. The receptor comes from a woman aged 45-60 years with Graves' hyperthyroidism that later progressed to Graves' ophthalmopathy. The CDR3 sequence is CSARKASGGSTDTQYF. DNA for the CDR3: TGCAGTGCTAGAAAGGCTAGCGGGGGAAGCACAGATACGCAGTATTTT.